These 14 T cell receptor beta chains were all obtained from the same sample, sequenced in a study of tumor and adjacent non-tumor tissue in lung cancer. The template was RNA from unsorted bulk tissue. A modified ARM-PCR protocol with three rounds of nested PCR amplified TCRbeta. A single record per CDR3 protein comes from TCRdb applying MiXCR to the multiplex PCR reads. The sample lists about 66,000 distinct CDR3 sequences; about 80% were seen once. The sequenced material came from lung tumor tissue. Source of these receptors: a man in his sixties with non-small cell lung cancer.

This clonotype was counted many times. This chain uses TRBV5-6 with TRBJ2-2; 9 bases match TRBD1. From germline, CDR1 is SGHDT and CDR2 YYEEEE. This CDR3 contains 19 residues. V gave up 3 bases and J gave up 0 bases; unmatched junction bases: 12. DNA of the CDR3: TGTGCCAGCAGCTCGCCCTACCGGGACAGGGTTGCGAACACCGGGGAGCTGTTTTTT. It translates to CASSSPYRDRVANTGELFF. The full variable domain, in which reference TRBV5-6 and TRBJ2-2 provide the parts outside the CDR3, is DAGVTQSPTHLIKTRGQQVTLRCSPKSGHDTVSWYQQALGQGPQFIFQYYEEEERQRGNFPDRFSGHQFPNYSSELNVNALLLGDSALYLCASSSPYRDRVANTGELFFGEGSRLTVL.

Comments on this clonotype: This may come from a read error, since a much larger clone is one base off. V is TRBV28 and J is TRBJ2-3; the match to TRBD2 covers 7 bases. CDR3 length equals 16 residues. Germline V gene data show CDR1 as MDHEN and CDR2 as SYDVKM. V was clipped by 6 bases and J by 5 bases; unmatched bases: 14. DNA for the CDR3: TGTGCCAGCAGGGGGTTACTATACCGGGAGGAAGATACGCAGTATTTT. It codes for CASRGLLYREEDTQYF.

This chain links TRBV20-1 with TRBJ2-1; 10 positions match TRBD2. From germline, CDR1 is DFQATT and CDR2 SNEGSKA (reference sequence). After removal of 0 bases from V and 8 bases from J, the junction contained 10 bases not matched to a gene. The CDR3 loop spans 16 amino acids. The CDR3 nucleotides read TGCAGTGCTAGAGATTGGGCGGGACTAGCGACCTATGAGCAGTTCTTC. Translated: CSARDWAGLATYEQFF.

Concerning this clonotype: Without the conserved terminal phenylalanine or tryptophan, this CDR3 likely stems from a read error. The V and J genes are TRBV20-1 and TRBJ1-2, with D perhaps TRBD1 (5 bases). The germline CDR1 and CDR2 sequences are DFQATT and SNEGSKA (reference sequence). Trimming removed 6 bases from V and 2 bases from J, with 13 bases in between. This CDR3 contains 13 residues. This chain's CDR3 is CSARIGANYGYTL. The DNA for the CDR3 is TGCAGTGCCAGAATAGGGGCGAACTATGGCTACACCCTC.

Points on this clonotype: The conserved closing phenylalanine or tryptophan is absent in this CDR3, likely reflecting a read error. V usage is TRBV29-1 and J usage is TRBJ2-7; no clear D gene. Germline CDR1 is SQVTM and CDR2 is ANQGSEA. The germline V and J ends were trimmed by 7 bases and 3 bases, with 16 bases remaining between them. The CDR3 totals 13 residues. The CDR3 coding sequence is TGCAGCGCCGAGAATAATGGCAACTACGAGCAGTACCTC. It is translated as CSAENNGNYEQYL.

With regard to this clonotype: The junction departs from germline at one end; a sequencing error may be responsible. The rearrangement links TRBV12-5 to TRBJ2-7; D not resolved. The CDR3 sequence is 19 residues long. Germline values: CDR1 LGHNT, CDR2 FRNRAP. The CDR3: CASALESSGFTTHPYEQYF. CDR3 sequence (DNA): TGTGCTAGTGCTTTGGAGTCTAGTGGCTTTACCACCCACCCGTACGAGCAGTACTTC.

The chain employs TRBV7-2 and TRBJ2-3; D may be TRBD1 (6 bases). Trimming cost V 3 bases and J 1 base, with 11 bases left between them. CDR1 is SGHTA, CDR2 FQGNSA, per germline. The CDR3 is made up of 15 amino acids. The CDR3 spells CASSLGQAGTDTQYF. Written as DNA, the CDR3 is TGTGCCAGCAGCTTGGGACAAGCGGGCACAGATACGCAGTATTTT.

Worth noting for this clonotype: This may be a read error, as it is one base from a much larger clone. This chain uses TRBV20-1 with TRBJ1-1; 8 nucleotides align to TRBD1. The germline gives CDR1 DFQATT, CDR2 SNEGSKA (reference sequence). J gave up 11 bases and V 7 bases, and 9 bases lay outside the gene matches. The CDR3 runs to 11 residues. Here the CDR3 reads CSVLTGAEAFF. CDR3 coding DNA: TGCAGTGTGTTGACAGGGGCGGAGGCTTTCTTT.

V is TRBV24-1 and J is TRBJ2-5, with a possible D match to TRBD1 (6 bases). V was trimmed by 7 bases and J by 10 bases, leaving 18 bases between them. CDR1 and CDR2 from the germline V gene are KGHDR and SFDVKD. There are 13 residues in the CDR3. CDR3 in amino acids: CATSPGQQGIQYF. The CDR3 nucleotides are TGTGCCACCAGCCCTGGACAGCAAGGGATCCAGTACTTC.

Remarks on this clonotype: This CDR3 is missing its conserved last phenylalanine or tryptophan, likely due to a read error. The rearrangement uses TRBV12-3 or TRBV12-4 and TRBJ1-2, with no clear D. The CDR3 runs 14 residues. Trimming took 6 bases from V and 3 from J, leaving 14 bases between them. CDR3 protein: CASSTWTGDYGYTL. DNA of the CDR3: TGTGCCAGCAGCACCTGGACCGGGGACTATGGCTACACCCTC.

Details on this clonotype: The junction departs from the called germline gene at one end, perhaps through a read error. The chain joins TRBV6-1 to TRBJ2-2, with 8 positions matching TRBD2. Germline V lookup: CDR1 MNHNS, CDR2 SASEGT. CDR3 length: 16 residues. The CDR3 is CASRLGLGGYTGKLVF. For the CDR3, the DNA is TGTGCCAGCAGATTGGGACTAGGGGGATACACCGGGAAGCTGGTTTTT.

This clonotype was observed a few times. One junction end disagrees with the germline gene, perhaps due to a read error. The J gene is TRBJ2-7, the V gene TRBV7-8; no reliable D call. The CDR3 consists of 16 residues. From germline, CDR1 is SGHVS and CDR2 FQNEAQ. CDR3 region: CASSLDGLGSSYKQYF. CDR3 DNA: TGTGCCAGCAGCTTAGATGGGCTCGGCAGTTCCTACAAGCAGTACTTC.

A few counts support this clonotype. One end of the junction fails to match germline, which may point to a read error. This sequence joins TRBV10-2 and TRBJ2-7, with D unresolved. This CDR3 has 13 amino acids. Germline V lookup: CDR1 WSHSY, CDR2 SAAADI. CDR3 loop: CASNAGGTYEQYF. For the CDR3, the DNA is TGCGCTAGCAATGCCGGCGGAACCTACGAGCAGTACTTC.

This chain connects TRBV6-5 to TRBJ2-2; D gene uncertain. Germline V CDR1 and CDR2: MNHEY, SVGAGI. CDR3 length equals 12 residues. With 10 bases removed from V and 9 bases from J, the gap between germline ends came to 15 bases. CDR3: CATLTATWELFF. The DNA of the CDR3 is TGTGCCACCCTTACGGCTACCTGGGAGCTGTTTTTT.